This T cell receptor (beta chain) was obtained from a study of CD8 T cells in Susac syndrome. At the level of the study: Within the sequenced Susac syndrome patient group, 5 or 6 exhibited active disease and roughly 8 were in remission.

RNA amounts of 0.5 to 1 ug underwent reverse transcription with random hexamers. Coverage of TCR beta CDR3 amplification by immunoSEQ multiplex PCR extended to 54 Vbeta and 13 Jbeta. One entry per CDR3 protein results from TCRdb running MiXCR on the immunoSEQ multiplex PCR reads. The table shows some 200,000 distinct CDR3 sequences, with 91% occurring only once. The germline V and J ends were trimmed by 2 bases and 0 bases, with 12 bases remaining between them. The CDR3 contains 16 residues. Germline CDR1 is SGHDT and CDR2 is YYEEEE. TCR beta sequences were obtained from blood CD8+ and CD4+ T cells. Negative isolation was used for CD8+ and CD4+ T cells, and FACS enrichment was applied to TEMRA cells.

The sequencing input was CD4+ T cells from PBMCs. The V call is TRBV5-6, the J call TRBJ2-1, with D perhaps TRBD2 (5 bases). The clonotype comes from a human donor with Susac syndrome. The DNA for the CDR3 is TGTGCCAGCAGCTTTAATTTAGGGAGCTCCTACAATGAGCAGTTCTTC. This sequence encodes CASSFNLGSSYNEQFF.